The source of this T cell receptor beta chain is a study of cytomegalovirus exposure and HLA in healthy donors. Among the 110 or so subjects of the validation cohort, separate from the roughly 670-subject first cohort, were the donors. General study points: Within the 100 to 150 validation repertoires, first-cohort TCR clusters tended to co-occur, according to a later analysis.

J lost 2 bases, V lost 1 base, and 5 bases had no gene match. Looked up from germline, CDR1 is SGHRS and CDR2 is YFSETQ. CDR3 length: 15 amino acids. Libraries were prepared by immunoSEQ multiplex PCR; TCRdb keeps only in-frame clonotypes and omits some of them. The table lists about 160,000 clones, roughly 90% of them singletons, with under 13% in the top ten. Comment on this clone: Antigen unknown.

Specimen: PBMCs. This receptor was identified in a woman between 18 and 29 years old in good health and CMV-seropositive. The chain recombines TRBV5-1 with TRBJ2-7, with 8 positions matching TRBD1. The CDR3 coding sequence is TGCGCCAGCAGCTTGACCGGGACAGGAACCTACGAGCAGTACTTC. This gives the protein CASSLTGTGTYEQYF.